Listed below are T cell receptor beta chains from one sample, sequenced in a study of memory CD4+ T cells and cytomegalovirus serostatus. TCRdb's copy holds only in-frame clones and misses some; the assay was immunoSEQ multiplex PCR. This sample has about 41,000 clones, with around 80% found just once. Sequenced sample: memory CD4+ T cells from blood. The receptors shown here come from an adult in good health and CMV-seronegative. Both conserved end residues are part of each CDR3. Each record gives: D gene, J gene, clone size, V gene, CDR3 DNA, CDR3 protein. The D gene is left open where the match is weak. The size of a clone is reported for some rows only, either as once, few or many, or as a class for expanded clones.

>.|TRBJ1-4|.|TRBV7-2
TGTGCCAGCAGCTCTCCCACCGACTATAATGAAAAACTGTTTTTT
CASSSPTDYNEKLFF
>TRBD2|TRBJ2-3|.|TRBV7-2
TGTGCCAGCAGCTTAGCAGGACTAGCGGGGGTTAACACAGATACGCAGTATTTT
CASSLAGLAGVNTDTQYF
>TRBD2|TRBJ2-7|.|TRBV7-2
TGTGCCAGCAGCTTATCAGTAGCGGGAGCGGGATACGAGCAGTACTTC
CASSLSVAGAGYEQYF
>TRBD2|TRBJ2-7|.|TRBV5-1
TGCGCCAGCAGCTTGGCACCTAGCGGACCCTACGAGCAGTACTTC
CASSLAPSGPYEQYF
>TRBD1|TRBJ1-2|.|TRBV11-2
TGTGCCAGCAGCTGGACAGGGGACTATGGCTACACCTTC
CASSWTGDYGYTF
>TRBD1|TRBJ1-2|.|TRBV7-9
TGTGCCAGCAGCCCTAATTCGGGACAGGGTGAAGGCTACACCTTC
CASSPNSGQGEGYTF
>.|TRBJ1-2|.|TRBV7-2
TGTGCCAGCAGCTTAGCGTTTTCGGGTCGGTCCGGCTACACCTTC
CASSLAFSGRSGYTF
>TRBD1|TRBJ2-1|.|TRBV5-1
TGCGCCAGCAGCTCCACTCGGACAGGGATCAATGAGCAGTTCTTC
CASSSTRTGINEQFF
>.|TRBJ2-7|.|TRBV18
TGTGCCAGCTCACCACTGCAAGGCTACGAGCAGTACTTC
CASSPLQGYEQYF
>.|TRBJ1-1|.|TRBV18
TGTGCCAGCTCACCAGGGGTCTTGAACACTGAAGCTTTCTTT
CASSPGVLNTEAFF
>.|TRBJ2-5|.|TRBV2
TGTGCCAGCAGTGACGCAGGGCAAGAGACCCAGTACTTC
CASSDAGQETQYF
>TRBD2|TRBJ2-3|.|TRBV7-9
TGTGCCAGCAGCCCGGGACTAGCGTCCACAGATACGCAGTATTTT
CASSPGLASTDTQYF
>TRBD2|TRBJ2-1|.|TRBV7-9
TGTGCCAGCAGCCCCCTTTCTACGGGAGGCTTCTACAATGAGCAGTTCTTC
CASSPLSTGGFYNEQFF
>TRBD1|TRBJ2-5|.|TRBV7-6
TGTGCCAGCAGCCCCGGGACAGGCCCTGGAGGGTCCCAGTACTTC
CASSPGTGPGGSQYF
>TRBD2|TRBJ2-7|.|TRBV5-1
TGCGCCAGCAGCTTAGCGGGGGGCGAATACGAGCAGTACTTC
CASSLAGGEYEQYF
>.|TRBJ1-2|once|TRBV6-5
TGTGCCAGCACACCACATGGGGAGAACTATGGCTACACCTTC
CASTPHGENYGYTF
>TRBD2|TRBJ2-7|.|TRBV27
TGTGCCAGCAGACTGTCACGGAGCGGGGCCTACGAGCAGTACTTC
CASRLSRSGAYEQYF
>.|TRBJ2-1|.|TRBV5-1
TGCGCCAGCAGCCTGCGAGTGGATAGCTCCTACAATGAGCAGTTCTTC
CASSLRVDSSYNEQFF
>.|TRBJ1-1|.|TRBV18
TGTGCCAGCTCACCCTATTACCGGGACCCGAACACTGAAGCTTTCTTT
CASSPYYRDPNTEAFF
>.|TRBJ1-2|few|TRBV2
TGTGCCAGCAGTGAAGTTCTGAGGACTAACTATGGCTACACCTTC
CASSEVLRTNYGYTF
>.|TRBJ2-7|.|TRBV7-3
TGTGCCAGCAGACGTCCGGGACGGCGCTACGAGCAGTACTTC
CASRRPGRRYEQYF
>TRBD1|TRBJ2-5|.|TRBV5-1
TGCGCCAGCAATCGGGACAGCCAAGAGACCCAGTACTTC
CASNRDSQETQYF
>.|TRBJ2-7|.|TRBV19
TGTGCCAGTAGTAAAGGGACAGGGAATGCGGGAGGGGGCTACGAGCAGTACTTC
CASSKGTGNAGGGYEQYF
>.|TRBJ1-1|.|TRBV28
TGTGCCAGCAGTCCAACGGGTGTGAACACTGAAGCTTTCTTT
CASSPTGVNTEAFF
>.|TRBJ1-5|.|TRBV19
TGTGCCAGTAGTATTGGAGAGCAGCAGCCCCAGCATTTT
CASSIGEQQPQHF
>.|TRBJ1-2|.|TRBV30
TGTGCCTGGAGGTGGCAGGGGAGGATGGACTATGGCTACACCTTC
CAWRWQGRMDYGYTF
>TRBD1|TRBJ1-1|few|TRBV28
TGTGCCAGCAGTCCCCCGCAGGTCCTGGTCAGGGGGACTGAAGCTTTCTTT
CASSPPQVLVRGTEAFF
>.|TRBJ1-4|.|TRBV28
TGTGCCAGCAGTCATGACAGCGTTGGGGAAAAACTGTTTTTT
CASSHDSVGEKLFF
>.|TRBJ1-2|.|TRBV7-9
TGTGCCAGCAGCGGCGGGCGGCGCTATGGCTACACCTTC
CASSGGRRYGYTF
>.|TRBJ1-1|.|TRBV29-1
TGCAGCGTTGACGACTATAACACCCGGACAGCCAAGGGGTACACTGAAGCTTTCTTT
CSVDDYNTRTAKGYTEAFF
>TRBD2|TRBJ2-2|.|TRBV6-5
TGTGCCAGCAGGAGAGGGACTAGCTCTACCGGGGAGCTGTTTTTT
CASRRGTSSTGELFF
>TRBD2|TRBJ2-5|.|TRBV5-1
TGCGCCAGCAGCCCCGGGACTAGCGGGAACCAAGAGACCCAGTACTTC
CASSPGTSGNQETQYF
>TRBD2|TRBJ2-5|.|TRBV7-2
TGTGCCAGCAGCTTAGTCACCATACGACTAGCGGGGGACCAAGAGACCCAGTACTTC
CASSLVTIRLAGDQETQYF
>.|TRBJ2-4|few|TRBV4-3
TGCGCCAGCAGCCTATTGGCGGCCTCCCCTCCCAACATTCAGTACTTC
CASSLLAASPPNIQYF
>.|TRBJ2-5|.|TRBV10-2
TGCGCCACCCTAGGAGGTAGCGGACTCCAAGAGACCCAGTACTTC
CATLGGSGLQETQYF
>TRBD2|TRBJ2-7|once|TRBV6-5
TGTGCCAGCAGCTCAGTGCGGGAGCTTTACGAGCAGTACTTC
CASSSVRELYEQYF
>TRBD2|TRBJ2-2|.|TRBV5-8
TGTGCCAGCAGCTTCCCGACTAGCGGGAGAGATACCGGGGAGCTGTTTTTT
CASSFPTSGRDTGELFF
>.|TRBJ2-3|.|TRBV5-1
TGCGCCAGCAGCTTGACGGGGGAGGGCACAGATACGCAGTATTTT
CASSLTGEGTDTQYF
>TRBD2|TRBJ2-1|.|TRBV7-2
TGTGCCAGCAGGCAAGCGGGAGGAGGTTACAATGAGCAGTTCTTC
CASRQAGGGYNEQFF
>.|TRBJ2-5|.|TRBV7-3
TGTGCCAGCAGCCTGGAGCCTGCCTCGCCCCAGTACTTC
CASSLEPASPQYF
>TRBD1|TRBJ1-1|medium-sized|TRBV14
TGTGCCAGCAGCCAAGACAGGGGGCTCCGGGCTGAAGCTTTCTTT
CASSQDRGLRAEAFF
>.|TRBJ1-5|once|TRBV7-2
TGTGCCAGCAGCCCGAACCCCCAGGGACGGGTTCAGCCCCAGCATTTT
CASSPNPQGRVQPQHF
>.|TRBJ2-7|.|TRBV6-1
TGTGCCACATCCTTCGAGAGCTCCTACGAGCAGTACTTC
CATSFESSYEQYF
>TRBD1|TRBJ2-7|.|TRBV2
TGTGCCAGCAGGAAAAAAGGACAGGGGAACGAGCAGTACTTC
CASRKKGQGNEQYF
>TRBD1|TRBJ1-4|once|TRBV2
TGTGCCAGCAGGGGGACAGGGTCAGGAGAAAAACTGTTTTTT
CASRGTGSGEKLFF
>.|TRBJ1-1|medium-sized|TRBV19
TGTGCCAGTAGTTCTCCCCTGAGGCGGTTGAACACTGAAGCTTTCTTT
CASSSPLRRLNTEAFF
>.|TRBJ2-3|.|TRBV2
TGTGCCAGCCGGGAGAGGGCAGATACGCAGTATTTT
CASRERADTQYF
>.|TRBJ2-5|.|TRBV5-6
TGTGCCAGCAGCTTGGGGGACGGAGTCCGCGAGACCCAGTACTTC
CASSLGDGVRETQYF